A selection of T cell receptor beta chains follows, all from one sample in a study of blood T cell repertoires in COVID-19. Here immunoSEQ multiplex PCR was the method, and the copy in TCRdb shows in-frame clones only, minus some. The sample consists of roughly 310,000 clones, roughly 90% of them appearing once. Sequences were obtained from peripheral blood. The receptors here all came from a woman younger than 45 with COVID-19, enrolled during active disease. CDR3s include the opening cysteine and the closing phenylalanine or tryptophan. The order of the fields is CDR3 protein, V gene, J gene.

CDR3: CASKDTGGSREKLFF; V: TRBV10-2; J: TRBJ1-4
CDR3: CASSLGQSGNTIYF; V: TRBV6-5; J: TRBJ1-3
CDR3: CASSIAGVVSGYTF; V: TRBV19; J: TRBJ1-2
CDR3: CASSLRFWGDGYTF; V: TRBV5-1; J: TRBJ1-2
CDR3: CASSPGGLNEKLFF; V: TRBV27; J: TRBJ1-4
CDR3: CASSVGGRRGNEQFF; V: TRBV9; J: TRBJ2-1
CDR3: CASSLILGTSGRDSTDTQYF; V: TRBV7-3; J: TRBJ2-3
CDR3: CASSLSSGRGTDTQYF; V: TRBV7-8; J: TRBJ2-3
CDR3: CASSQGQGSNQPQHF; V: TRBV18; J: TRBJ1-5
CDR3: CASSLAASRETQYF; V: TRBV5-1; J: TRBJ2-5
CDR3: CAWSPGRMNTEAFF; V: TRBV30; J: TRBJ1-1
CDR3: CASSYGLAGSYNEQFF; V: TRBV6-5; J: TRBJ2-1
CDR3: CASSLGGDRNSPLHF; V: TRBV7-2; J: TRBJ1-6
CDR3: CASSPGLAGSTDTQYF; V: TRBV5-1; J: TRBJ2-3
CDR3: CASSLALRSYEQYF; V: TRBV7-2; J: TRBJ2-7
CDR3: CAVKGLAGGSANEQYF; V: TRBV27; J: TRBJ2-7
CDR3: CASTIGTANMNTEAFF; V: TRBV19; J: TRBJ1-1
CDR3: CASRVTGELFF; V: TRBV28; J: TRBJ2-2
CDR3: CASSSNRGAKNIQYF; V: TRBV6-6; J: TRBJ2-4
CDR3: CASSPMGGNNEKLFF; V: TRBV6-4; J: TRBJ1-4
CDR3: CASTTDRGQGYTF; V: TRBV6-5; J: TRBJ1-2
CDR3: CASRDGQAGYGYTF; V: TRBV19; J: TRBJ1-2
CDR3: CAWSLVGGAYEQYF; V: TRBV30; J: TRBJ2-7
CDR3: CASSVGQGGQYEQYF; V: TRBV9; J: TRBJ2-7
CDR3: CATAGALSNQPQHF; V: TRBV6-5; J: TRBJ1-5
CDR3: CASSFQGTDTQYF; V: TRBV28; J: TRBJ2-3
CDR3: CASSRLGVRNTEAFF; V: TRBV19; J: TRBJ1-1
CDR3: CASSQDLTATSTDTQYF; V: TRBV3-1/TRBV3-2; J: TRBJ2-3